Reported below is one T cell receptor beta chain. The target antigen is unknown. The data originate from a study of T-cell memory formation after mild COVID-19. Study results and limitations: CD8+ contracting clones occupied EMRA, while CD4+ ones occupied mainly CM and EM.

Libraries for TCRalpha and TCRbeta carried sample barcodes and unique molecular identifiers via 5'RACE. TCRdb reanalysed the 5' RACE reads using MiXCR and keeps one entry per CDR3 protein. The sample shows under 550,000 distinct CDR3 sequences, roughly 20% of them seen only once. The CDR3 consists of 19 residues. Trimming at V came to 4 bases and at J to 0 bases, leaving 10 bases not matched to a gene. CDR1 LNHDA and CDR2 SQIVND come from the germline V gene (reference sequence). Sequenced: PBMCs or a T cell subset sorted from them (not recorded which). This TCR was recovered from an adult woman who had mild COVID-19 (a few samples of this study predate the infection). Cell type and time point are not known. This chain uses TRBV19 with TRBJ2-6, with 9 bases identical to TRBD1. Written as DNA, the CDR3 is TGTGCCAGTAGTACGTCTCCGGGACAGGGTTTCTCTGGGGCCAACGTCCTGACTTTC. Protein: CASSTSPGQGFSGANVLTF.